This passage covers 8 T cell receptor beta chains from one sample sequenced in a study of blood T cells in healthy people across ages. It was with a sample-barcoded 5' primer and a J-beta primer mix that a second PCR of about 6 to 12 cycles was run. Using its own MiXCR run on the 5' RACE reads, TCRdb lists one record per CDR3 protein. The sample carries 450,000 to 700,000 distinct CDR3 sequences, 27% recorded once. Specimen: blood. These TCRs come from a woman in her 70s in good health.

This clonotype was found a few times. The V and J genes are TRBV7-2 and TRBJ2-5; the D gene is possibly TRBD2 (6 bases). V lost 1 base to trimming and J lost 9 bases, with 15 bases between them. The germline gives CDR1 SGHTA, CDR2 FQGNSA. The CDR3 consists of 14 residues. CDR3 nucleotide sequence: TGTGCCAGCAGCTTAGGGGGTACTAGGAGGGCCCAGTACTTC. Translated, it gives CASSLGGTRRAQYF. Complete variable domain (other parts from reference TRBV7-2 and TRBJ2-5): GAGVSQSPSNKVTEKGKDVELRCDPISGHTALYWYRQSLGQGLEFLIYFQGNSAPDKSGLPSDRFSAERTGGSVSTLTIQRTQQEDSAVYLCASSLGGTRRAQYFGPGTRLLVL.

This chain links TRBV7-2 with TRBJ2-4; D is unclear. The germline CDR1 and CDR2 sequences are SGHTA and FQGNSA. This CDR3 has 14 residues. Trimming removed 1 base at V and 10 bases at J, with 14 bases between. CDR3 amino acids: CASSLGIAGEIQYF. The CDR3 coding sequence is TGTGCCAGCAGCTTAGGTATCGCAGGAGAGATTCAGTACTTC.

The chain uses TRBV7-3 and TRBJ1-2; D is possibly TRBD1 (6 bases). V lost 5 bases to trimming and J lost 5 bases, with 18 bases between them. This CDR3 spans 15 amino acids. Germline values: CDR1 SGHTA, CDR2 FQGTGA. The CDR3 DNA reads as TGTGCCAGCAGCCCACAGGGAAACCCGTTTTATGGCTACACCTTC. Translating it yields CASSPQGNPFYGYTF. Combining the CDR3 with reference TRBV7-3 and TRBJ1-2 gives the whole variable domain GAGVSQTPSNKVTEKGKYVELRCDPISGHTALYWYRQSLGQGPEFLIYFQGTGAADDSGLPNDRFFAVRPEGSVSTLKIQRTERGDSAVYLCASSPQGNPFYGYTFGSGTRLTVV.

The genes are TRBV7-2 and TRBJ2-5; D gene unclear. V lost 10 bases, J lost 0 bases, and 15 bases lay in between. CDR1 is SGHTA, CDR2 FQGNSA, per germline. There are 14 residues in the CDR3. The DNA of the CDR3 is TGTGCCACAAGGCTACGGACGTACCAAGAGACCCAGTACTTC. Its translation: CATRLRTYQETQYF.

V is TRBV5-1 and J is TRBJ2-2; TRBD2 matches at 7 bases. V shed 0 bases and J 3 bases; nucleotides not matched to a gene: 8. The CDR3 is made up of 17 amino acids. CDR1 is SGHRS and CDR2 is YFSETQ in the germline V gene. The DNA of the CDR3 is TGCGCCAGCAGCTTGGCCGCGGCTAGCGGCCACACCGGGGAGCTGTTTTTT. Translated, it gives CASSLAAASGHTGELFF.

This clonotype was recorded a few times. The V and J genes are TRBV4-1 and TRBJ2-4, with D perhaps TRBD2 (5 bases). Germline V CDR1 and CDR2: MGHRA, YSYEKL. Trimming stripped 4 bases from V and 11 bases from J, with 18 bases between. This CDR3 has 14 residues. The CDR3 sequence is CASSPLRGLGVQYF. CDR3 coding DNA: TGCGCCAGCAGCCCCCTTCGGGGTTTGGGTGTTCAGTACTTC.

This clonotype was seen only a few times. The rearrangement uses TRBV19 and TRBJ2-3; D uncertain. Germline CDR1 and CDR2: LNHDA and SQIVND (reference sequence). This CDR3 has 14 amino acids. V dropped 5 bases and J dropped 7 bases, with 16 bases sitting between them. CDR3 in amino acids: CASSSGQIRNTQYF. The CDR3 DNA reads TGTGCCAGTAGTTCCGGGCAGATTCGTAATACGCAGTATTTT.

This CDR3 reads CASSTQGSYGYTF. The CDR3 bases are TGTGCCAGCAGTACCCAGGGTAGTTATGGCTACACCTTC. The chain recombines TRBV27 with TRBJ1-2, with D maybe TRBD1 (5 bases). The germline V and J ends were trimmed by 5 bases and 5 bases, with 12 bases remaining between them. The CDR3 consists of 13 residues. CDR1 MNHEY and CDR2 SMNVEV come from the germline V gene (reference sequence).